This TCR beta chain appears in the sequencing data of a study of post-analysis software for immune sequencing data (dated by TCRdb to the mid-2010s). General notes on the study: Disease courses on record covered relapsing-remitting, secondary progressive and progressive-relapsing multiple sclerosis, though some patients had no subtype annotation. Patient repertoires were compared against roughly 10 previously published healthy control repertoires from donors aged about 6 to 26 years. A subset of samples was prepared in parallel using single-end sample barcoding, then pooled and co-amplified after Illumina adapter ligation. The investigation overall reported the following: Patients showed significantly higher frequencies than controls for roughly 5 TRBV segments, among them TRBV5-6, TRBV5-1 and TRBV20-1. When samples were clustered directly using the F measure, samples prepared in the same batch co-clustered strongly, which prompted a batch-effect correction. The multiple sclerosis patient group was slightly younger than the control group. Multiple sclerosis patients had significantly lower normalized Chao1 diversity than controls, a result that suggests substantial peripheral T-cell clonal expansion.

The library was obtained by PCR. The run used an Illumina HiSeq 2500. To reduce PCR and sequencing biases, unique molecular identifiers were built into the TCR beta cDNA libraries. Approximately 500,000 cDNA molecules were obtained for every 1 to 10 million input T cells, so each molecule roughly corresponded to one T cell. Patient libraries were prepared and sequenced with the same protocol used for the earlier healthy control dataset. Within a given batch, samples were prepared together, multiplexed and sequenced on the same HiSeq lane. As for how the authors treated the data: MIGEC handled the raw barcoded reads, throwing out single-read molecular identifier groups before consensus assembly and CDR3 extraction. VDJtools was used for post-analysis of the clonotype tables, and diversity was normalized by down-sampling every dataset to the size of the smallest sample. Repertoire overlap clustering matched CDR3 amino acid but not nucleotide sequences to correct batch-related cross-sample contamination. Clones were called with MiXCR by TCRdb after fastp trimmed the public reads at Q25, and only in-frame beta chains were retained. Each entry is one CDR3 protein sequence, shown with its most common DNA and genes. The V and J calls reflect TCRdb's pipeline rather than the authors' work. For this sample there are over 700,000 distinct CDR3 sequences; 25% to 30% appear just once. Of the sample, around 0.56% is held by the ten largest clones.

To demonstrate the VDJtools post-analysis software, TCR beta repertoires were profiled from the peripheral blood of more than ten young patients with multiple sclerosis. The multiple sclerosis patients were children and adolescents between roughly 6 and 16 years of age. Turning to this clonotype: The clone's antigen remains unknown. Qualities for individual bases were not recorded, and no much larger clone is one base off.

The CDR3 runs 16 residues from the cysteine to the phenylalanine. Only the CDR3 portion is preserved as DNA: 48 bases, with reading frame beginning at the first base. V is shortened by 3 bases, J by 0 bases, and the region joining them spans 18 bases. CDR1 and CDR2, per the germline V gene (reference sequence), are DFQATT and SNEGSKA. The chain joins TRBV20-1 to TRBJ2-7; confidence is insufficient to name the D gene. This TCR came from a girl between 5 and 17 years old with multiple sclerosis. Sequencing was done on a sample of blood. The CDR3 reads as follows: CSASPSLGRSSYEQYF. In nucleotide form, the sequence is TGCAGTGCTAGTCCCTCTCTCGGGCGATCCTCCTACGAGCAGTACTTC.